This entry concerns a single T cell receptor beta chain. Its antigen is not known. The protocol was immunoSEQ multiplex PCR, while the TCRdb copy is restricted to in-frame clones and leaves out a portion. Of roughly 50,000 clones listed, roughly 79% are singletons. This sample stems from a study of vaccination effects on CD4 cells after COVID-19. Prior to sequencing, the ViraFEST assay stimulated PBMC with viral peptide pools, which expanded the antigen-specific CD4+ T cells. Following 10 days of culture, CD4+ T cells were isolated. Neither prior SARS-CoV-2 infection nor positive nucleocapsid antibodies were present in the vaccine recipients. Germline CDR1 SGHRS, CDR2 YFSETQ. V shed 2 bases and J shed 5 bases, with 13 bases lying between them. The CDR3 runs 14 residues.

The sequence was obtained from a human donor who received a COVID-19 vaccine. The rearrangement joins TRBV5-1 to TRBJ2-5, with D perhaps matching TRBD2 (6 bases). This material consisted of CD4+ T cells from PBMCs cultured with HCoV-OC43 spike peptides, taken before COVID-19 vaccination. Sample subset: HCoV-OC43 spike overlapping peptide pool stimulation. CDR3 amino acids: CASSFQYGGETQYF. The CDR3, as DNA: TGCGCCAGCAGCTTCCAGTATGGGGGGGAGACCCAGTACTTC.